Listed below are T cell receptor beta chains from one sample, sequenced in a study of T cell repertoires in cytomegalovirus infection. TCRdb analysed the reads with MiXCR anew, one entry per CDR3 protein. Found here are 310,000 or so distinct CDR3 sequences, about a sixth of them singletons; the top ten hold around 11%. The sample taken for sequencing was PBMCs. All receptors come from a human donor in good health (CMV status not recorded). Some clones in this sample may be carry-over from other donors' samples. Each CDR3 is given with its conserved first and last residue. A D gene is named only where the DNA matches it firmly. Clone size is given for some rows only: seen once, a few or many times, or a class if the clone is expanded.

D: .; V: TRBV6-1; J: TRBJ2-7; size: many; DNA: TGTGCCAGCAGTTCCCAGGGATTTTACGAGCAGTACTTC; CDR3: CASSSQGFYEQYF
D: .; V: TRBV7-2; J: TRBJ2-5; size: many; DNA: TGTGCCAGCAGCTTAGATGGAAGCCAAGAGACCCAGTACTTC; CDR3: CASSLDGSQETQYF
D: .; V: TRBV7-9; J: TRBJ2-5; size: .; DNA: TGTGCCAGCAGCCGACCGGCCCGGGGTCCCAGAGAGACCCAGTACTTC; CDR3: CASSRPARGPRETQYF
D: .; V: TRBV7-2; J: TRBJ2-2; size: many; DNA: TGTGCCAGCAGTCTCAATGGGGGGCAGGTCGCGAACACCGGGGAGCTGTTTTTT; CDR3: CASSLNGGQVANTGELFF
D: .; V: TRBV7-2; J: TRBJ2-5; size: many; DNA: TGTGCCAGCAGCTTCAACGGGGGGCCGGGACAAGAGACCCAGTACTTC; CDR3: CASSFNGGPGQETQYF
D: .; V: TRBV7-2; J: TRBJ2-7; size: .; DNA: TGTGCCAGCAGCTTAGGAGGGGGGGCCGGGACCTACGAGCAGTACTTC; CDR3: CASSLGGGAGTYEQYF
D: .; V: TRBV7-3; J: TRBJ1-1; size: .; DNA: TGTGCCAGCAGCCTATGGAGGCTTGAAGCTTTCTTT; CDR3: CASSLWRLEAFF
D: .; V: TRBV18; J: TRBJ1-3; size: few; DNA: TGTGCCAGCTCACAACTCTCGGCTACCAGCTCTGGAAACACCATATATTTT; CDR3: CASSQLSATSSGNTIYF
D: TRBD1; V: TRBV7-9; J: TRBJ1-1; size: many; DNA: TGTGCCAGCAGCTCTGAGCCGGGACAGGGGAACACTGAAGCTTTCTTT; CDR3: CASSSEPGQGNTEAFF
D: .; V: TRBV24-1; J: TRBJ2-5; size: many; DNA: TGTGCCACCAGTGACGACGGGGGGCTACTCGAGACCCAGTACTTC; CDR3: CATSDDGGLLETQYF
D: .; V: TRBV12-3/TRBV12-4; J: TRBJ2-7; size: many; DNA: TGTGCCAGCAGGGGCCGGGGACACAACATAGTCGGCGAGCAGTACTTC; CDR3: CASRGRGHNIVGEQYF
D: TRBD1; V: TRBV6-1; J: TRBJ2-7; size: .; DNA: TGTGCCAGCAGCCGGGACAGGAGGCTTTACGAGCAGTACTTC; CDR3: CASSRDRRLYEQYF
D: .; V: TRBV20-1; J: TRBJ2-7; size: .; DNA: TGCAGTGCAGGCCCCGCCCAGAGTACCCACGAGCAGTACTTC; CDR3: CSAGPAQSTHEQYF
D: .; V: TRBV5-1; J: TRBJ2-1; size: .; DNA: TGCGCCAGCAGCTCAGACGGGGCCACCAATGAGCAGTTCTTC; CDR3: CASSSDGATNEQFF
D: TRBD1; V: TRBV6-1; J: TRBJ2-7; size: many; DNA: TGTGCCAGCAGTCCACAGGGGGCTATCTCCTACGAGCAGTACTTC; CDR3: CASSPQGAISYEQYF
D: TRBD1; V: TRBV6-2/TRBV6-3; J: TRBJ2-2; size: few; DNA: TGTGCCACCCACGGGACAGTCTACACCGGGGAGCTGTTTTTT; CDR3: CATHGTVYTGELFF
D: .; V: TRBV28; J: TRBJ2-7; size: few; DNA: TGTGCCAGCAGTCGGGCGGGACCCGGGTCCTACGAGCAGTACTTC; CDR3: CASSRAGPGSYEQYF